The rows below give T cell receptor beta chains drawn from one sample of a study of Graves' ophthalmopathy and Graves' hyperthyroidism. TCRdb ran MiXCR on the multiplex PCR reads and lists one entry per CDR3 protein. The sample consists of 170,000 or so distinct CDR3 sequences, around 39% of them appearing once. The specimen sequenced was peripheral blood. Source of these receptors: a man younger than 40 with Graves' ophthalmopathy. The CDR3 runs from the conserved cysteine through the conserved F or W. The D gene is left open where the match is weak. Some rows have no size entry. The others give once, few or many, or a class for an expanded clone.

j_gene: TRBJ1-1; v_gene: TRBV6-1; d_gene: NA; abundance: many; CDR3nt: TGTGCCAGCAGTGAACCCCCGAGAGCTCTGAACACTGAAGCTTTCTTT; CDR3aa: CASSEPPRALNTEAFF
j_gene: TRBJ2-7; v_gene: TRBV19; d_gene: NA; abundance: NA; CDR3nt: TGTGCCAGTAGTATATCAGGGAACGAGCAGTACTTC; CDR3aa: CASSISGNEQYF
j_gene: TRBJ1-1; v_gene: TRBV7-2; d_gene: NA; abundance: NA; CDR3nt: TGTGCCAGCAGCTTAGCCGGGGAAGTCACTGAAGCTTTCTTT; CDR3aa: CASSLAGEVTEAFF
j_gene: TRBJ1-1; v_gene: TRBV4-1; d_gene: TRBD1; abundance: many; CDR3nt: TGCGCCAGCAGCCCGTATCAAACGACAGGGCAGAACACTGAAGCTTTCTTT; CDR3aa: CASSPYQTTGQNTEAFF
j_gene: TRBJ1-2; v_gene: TRBV24-1; d_gene: NA; abundance: NA; CDR3nt: TGTGCCACCAGTGAAACCGGTGCCTATGGCTACACCTTC; CDR3aa: CATSETGAYGYTF
j_gene: TRBJ1-1; v_gene: TRBV7-8; d_gene: NA; abundance: NA; CDR3nt: TGTGCCAGCAGTACCGGGACAAGCAACACTGAAGCTTTCTTT; CDR3aa: CASSTGTSNTEAFF
j_gene: TRBJ2-1; v_gene: TRBV6-1; d_gene: TRBD2; abundance: NA; CDR3nt: TGTGCCAGCAGTCTAGCGGGAGGGACAGGCAATGAGCAGTTCTTC; CDR3aa: CASSLAGGTGNEQFF
j_gene: TRBJ2-5; v_gene: TRBV7-2; d_gene: NA; abundance: many; CDR3nt: TGTGCCAGCAGCACACAGGGAAGGGCAGAGACCCAGTACTTC; CDR3aa: CASSTQGRAETQYF
j_gene: TRBJ2-7; v_gene: TRBV6-2/TRBV6-3; d_gene: NA; abundance: many; CDR3nt: TGTGCCAGCGGGGACCTAGGGGGCTCCTACGAGCAGTACTTC; CDR3aa: CASGDLGGSYEQYF
j_gene: TRBJ1-1; v_gene: TRBV18; d_gene: NA; abundance: many; CDR3nt: TGTGCCAGCTCACCAAGTGACACCCGAGTAGCTTTCTTT; CDR3aa: CASSPSDTRVAFF
j_gene: TRBJ1-3; v_gene: TRBV4-3; d_gene: NA; abundance: many; CDR3nt: TGCGCCAGCAGCCAGGGTGACAACTCTGGAAACACCATATATTTT; CDR3aa: CASSQGDNSGNTIYF
j_gene: TRBJ1-5; v_gene: TRBV19; d_gene: TRBD1; abundance: many; CDR3nt: TGTGCCAGTAGTGTGACAGGGGGTAGCAATCAGCCCCAGCATTTT; CDR3aa: CASSVTGGSNQPQHF
j_gene: TRBJ2-2; v_gene: TRBV20-1; d_gene: TRBD2; abundance: NA; CDR3nt: TGCAGTGCTAGGGAAGGCGGGAGGGCCTCAGGGGAGCTGTTTTTT; CDR3aa: CSAREGGRASGELFF
j_gene: TRBJ2-7; v_gene: TRBV6-1; d_gene: NA; abundance: NA; CDR3nt: TGTGCCAGCAGTGACGATACTGGGGACTACGAGCAGTACTTC; CDR3aa: CASSDDTGDYEQYF
j_gene: TRBJ1-3; v_gene: TRBV30; d_gene: NA; abundance: many; CDR3nt: TGTGCCTGGAGTGCCCTTGGACCGGGGAGAGCTGGAAACACCATATATTTT; CDR3aa: CAWSALGPGRAGNTIYF
j_gene: TRBJ2-7; v_gene: TRBV12-3/TRBV12-4; d_gene: NA; abundance: NA; CDR3nt: TGTGCCAGCAGTCTACCGACAGCCTCCTACGAGCAGTACTTC; CDR3aa: CASSLPTASYEQYF
j_gene: TRBJ2-2; v_gene: TRBV20-1; d_gene: TRBD1; abundance: NA; CDR3nt: TGCAGTGCTAGAGATAGAAAAAGGGGGCTTGTTAACACCGGGGAGCTGTTTTTT; CDR3aa: CSARDRKRGLVNTGELFF
j_gene: TRBJ2-7; v_gene: TRBV29-1; d_gene: NA; abundance: once; CDR3nt: TGCAGCGTTGTGGTCCCGGACAGCTCCTACGAGCAGTACTTC; CDR3aa: CSVVVPDSSYEQYF
j_gene: TRBJ2-2; v_gene: TRBV7-2; d_gene: NA; abundance: many; CDR3nt: TGTGCCAGCAGTCCACAGGGTCTCAACACCGGGGAGCTGTTTTTT; CDR3aa: CASSPQGLNTGELFF
j_gene: TRBJ2-7; v_gene: TRBV5-1; d_gene: TRBD2; abundance: many; CDR3nt: TGCGCCAGCAGCTTAAAGGCTAGCGGGAGCTACGAGCAGTACTTC; CDR3aa: CASSLKASGSYEQYF
j_gene: TRBJ2-7; v_gene: TRBV30; d_gene: NA; abundance: many; CDR3nt: TGTGCCTGGAATACTCTCGGGGGATCCTACGAGCAGTACTTC; CDR3aa: CAWNTLGGSYEQYF
j_gene: TRBJ2-5; v_gene: TRBV7-2; d_gene: TRBD2; abundance: many; CDR3nt: TGTGCCAGCAGCTTAGTCCTAGCGGGAGCATTCAAAGAGACCCAGTACTTC; CDR3aa: CASSLVLAGAFKETQYF
j_gene: TRBJ2-7; v_gene: TRBV6-5; d_gene: NA; abundance: NA; CDR3nt: TGTGCCAGCAGTTACTCTGGAGGGTTAACCTACGAGCAGTACTTC; CDR3aa: CASSYSGGLTYEQYF
j_gene: TRBJ2-7; v_gene: TRBV5-3; d_gene: TRBD1; abundance: NA; CDR3nt: TGTGCCAGCAGCTTGGACAGGTCCTACGAGCAGTACTTC; CDR3aa: CASSLDRSYEQYF
j_gene: TRBJ2-2; v_gene: TRBV6-5; d_gene: TRBD2; abundance: many; CDR3nt: TGTGCCAGCAGTTACTTCGCGGGAGTATCAGGGGAGCTGTTTTTT; CDR3aa: CASSYFAGVSGELFF
j_gene: TRBJ1-1; v_gene: TRBV6-9; d_gene: NA; abundance: NA; CDR3nt: TGTGCCAGCAGCTATGGGGGGTTTGTAGTAGGTTGGACTGAAGCTTTCTTT; CDR3aa: CASSYGGFVVGWTEAFF
j_gene: TRBJ1-5; v_gene: TRBV6-1; d_gene: NA; abundance: many; CDR3nt: TGTGCCAGCAGTGAATCAGGGGCGCGGAATCAGCCCCAGCATTTT; CDR3aa: CASSESGARNQPQHF
j_gene: TRBJ1-1; v_gene: TRBV30; d_gene: TRBD1; abundance: many; CDR3nt: TGTGCCTGGGGGACAGGGCGCGTAGCTTTCTTT; CDR3aa: CAWGTGRVAFF
j_gene: TRBJ2-5; v_gene: TRBV30; d_gene: NA; abundance: many; CDR3nt: TGTGCCTGGAGGGGGGTAGAGACCCAGTACTTC; CDR3aa: CAWRGVETQYF
j_gene: TRBJ1-1; v_gene: TRBV4-2; d_gene: NA; abundance: many; CDR3nt: TGTGCCAGCAGTTCTGGGGTAGGGTGGAGCTTCGACACTGAAGCTTTCTTT; CDR3aa: CASSSGVGWSFDTEAFF
j_gene: TRBJ2-5; v_gene: TRBV6-1; d_gene: NA; abundance: NA; CDR3nt: TGTGCCAGCAGTGAAAGTACGGGACGCCAAGAGACCCAGTACTTC; CDR3aa: CASSESTGRQETQYF
j_gene: TRBJ2-5; v_gene: TRBV28; d_gene: NA; abundance: NA; CDR3nt: TGTGCCAGCAGTTTTAACAGTCGTCAAGAGACCCAGTACTTC; CDR3aa: CASSFNSRQETQYF
j_gene: TRBJ2-7; v_gene: TRBV28; d_gene: TRBD1; abundance: medium-sized; CDR3nt: TGTGCCAGCAGACCGGACAGGGGACCTTACGAGCAGTACTTC; CDR3aa: CASRPDRGPYEQYF
j_gene: TRBJ2-7; v_gene: TRBV5-1; d_gene: NA; abundance: many; CDR3nt: TGCGCCAGCAGCTCTGGACGGGGCAACTACGAGCAGTACTTC; CDR3aa: CASSSGRGNYEQYF
j_gene: TRBJ2-5; v_gene: TRBV6-2/TRBV6-3; d_gene: NA; abundance: many; CDR3nt: TGTGCCAGCAGTTACTCAGAGACCCAGTACTTC; CDR3aa: CASSYSETQYF
j_gene: TRBJ2-5; v_gene: TRBV6-1; d_gene: NA; abundance: NA; CDR3nt: TGTGTCAGCAGTGATTGGCGGACCCAGTACTTC; CDR3aa: CVSSDWRTQYF
j_gene: TRBJ2-7; v_gene: TRBV7-8; d_gene: NA; abundance: many; CDR3nt: TGTGCCAGCAGCCCCTGGGGCCGCAGGGAGCAGTACTTC; CDR3aa: CASSPWGRREQYF
j_gene: TRBJ1-6; v_gene: TRBV11-2; d_gene: NA; abundance: many; CDR3nt: TGTGCCAGCAGCCCCGCTGGGGCCAACTCACCCCTCCACTTT; CDR3aa: CASSPAGANSPLHF
j_gene: TRBJ2-7; v_gene: TRBV27; d_gene: NA; abundance: many; CDR3nt: TGTGCCAGCAGTTTGATTTGGTCAGGGAGGCCCCCAATCCTCTCCTTC; CDR3aa: CASSLIWSGRPPILSF
j_gene: TRBJ2-7; v_gene: TRBV7-9; d_gene: NA; abundance: NA; CDR3nt: TGTGCCAGCAGCTTATTAGTCAGGGATGACTACGAGCAGTACTTC; CDR3aa: CASSLLVRDDYEQYF
j_gene: TRBJ2-5; v_gene: TRBV12-3/TRBV12-4; d_gene: TRBD1; abundance: many; CDR3nt: TGTGCCAGCAGGACCAAGACAGGGGGCAGAGAGACCCAGTACTTC; CDR3aa: CASRTKTGGRETQYF
j_gene: TRBJ2-7; v_gene: TRBV5-1; d_gene: TRBD1; abundance: NA; CDR3nt: TGCGCCAGCAGAAGAGACAGGGGCCTCTCCTACGAGCAGTACTTC; CDR3aa: CASRRDRGLSYEQYF
j_gene: TRBJ1-1; v_gene: TRBV20-1; d_gene: NA; abundance: many; CDR3nt: TGCAGTGCTAGAGCCGGGGGGCCCACTGAAGCTTTCTTT; CDR3aa: CSARAGGPTEAFF
j_gene: TRBJ2-5; v_gene: TRBV29-1; d_gene: TRBD1; abundance: many; CDR3nt: TGCAGCGTAGTAGGACAGGGTATGGGAGAGACCCAGTACTTC; CDR3aa: CSVVGQGMGETQYF
j_gene: TRBJ1-1; v_gene: TRBV11-3; d_gene: NA; abundance: NA; CDR3nt: TGTGCCAGCAGCTTAGGCGGGGGCTTTGGAGGAACTGAAGCTTTCTTT; CDR3aa: CASSLGGGFGGTEAFF
j_gene: TRBJ2-5; v_gene: TRBV29-1; d_gene: TRBD2; abundance: NA; CDR3nt: TGCAGCGCTACACCTAGCGGGAGGGAGGGGACCCAGTACTTC; CDR3aa: CSATPSGREGTQYF
j_gene: TRBJ2-5; v_gene: TRBV12-3/TRBV12-4; d_gene: NA; abundance: NA; CDR3nt: TGTGCCAGCAGTTTAGACGGAAACCAAGAGACCCAGTACTTC; CDR3aa: CASSLDGNQETQYF
j_gene: TRBJ2-7; v_gene: TRBV19; d_gene: NA; abundance: NA; CDR3nt: TGTGCCAGTAGTATGTCGATCGGGAGCCGCTCCTACGAGCAGTACTTC; CDR3aa: CASSMSIGSRSYEQYF
j_gene: TRBJ1-5; v_gene: TRBV19; d_gene: NA; abundance: many; CDR3nt: TGTGCCAGTAGACCCGGGGGTAGGGGCAATCAGCCCCAGCATTTT; CDR3aa: CASRPGGRGNQPQHF